The T cell receptor beta chain described here comes from a study of graft-versus-host responses after intestinal transplantation. About the research overall: Grafts were multivisceral, liver-intestinal, or isolated intestinal. The recipients all started with anti-thymocyte globulin induction and then took tacrolimus and steroids for 3 to 4 years. Overall study results and limits: Circulating GvH clone levels at their peak were associated with HvG declines (early post-transplant). The recipient marrow held GvH clones, and some of them showed up first in ileum or blood.

On this clone: The antigen is not known.

V lost 3 bases and J 6 bases, leaving 14 bases between the germline ends. The CDR3 runs to 14 residues. Germline V gives CDR1 SGHAT, CDR2 FQNNGV. Produced via immunoSEQ multiplex PCR; TCRdb's table is partial and in-frame only. The sample lists tens of thousands of clones, 91% occurring once. This receptor was obtained from a human donor who received an intestinal transplant. Sequenced material: unstimulated CD4+ T cells sorted from spleen or lymph node cells, taken before intestinal transplant. The chain employs TRBV11-2 and TRBJ1-2, with unresolved D. The CDR3 spells CASSFNQLGDGYTF. The CDR3 DNA reads as TGTGCCAGCAGCTTCAATCAGTTGGGAGATGGCTACACCTTC.